This is a list of T cell receptor beta chains from one sample in a study of blood T cells in healthy people across ages. TCRdb re-called the 5' RACE reads through MiXCR, storing one row per CDR3 protein. The table has 700,000 to 950,000 distinct CDR3 sequences, 58% seen once. The source material was blood. These receptor sequences come from a man aged 30 to 39 in good health. Each CDR3 is given with its conserved first and last residue. The order of the fields is clone size, V gene, D gene, J gene, CDR3 DNA, CDR3 protein. The D gene is left open where the match is weak. For some rows the clone size is stated as once, few or many, or as a class when expanded; others skip it.

clone size: -; V gene: TRBV5-5; D gene: -; J gene: TRBJ2-3; CDR3 DNA: TGTGCCAGCAGCTCATCTAACGCGGATACGCAGTATTTT; CDR3 protein: CASSSSNADTQYF
clone size: -; V gene: TRBV20-1; D gene: -; J gene: TRBJ2-5; CDR3 DNA: TGCAGTGCCCCCGGGACCGGGTACCAAGAGACCCAGTACTTC; CDR3 protein: CSAPGTGYQETQYF
clone size: -; V gene: TRBV6-2/TRBV6-3; D gene: -; J gene: TRBJ2-1; CDR3 DNA: TGTGCCAGCTCTAAACAGGTCTACAATGAGCAGTTCTTC; CDR3 protein: CASSKQVYNEQFF
clone size: -; V gene: TRBV7-2; D gene: TRBD2; J gene: TRBJ2-1; CDR3 DNA: TGTGCCAGCAGAAATGAGCGGGGGCGGGGATGGGCTAATGAGCAGTTCTTC; CDR3 protein: CASRNERGRGWANEQFF
clone size: -; V gene: TRBV28; D gene: -; J gene: TRBJ1-6; CDR3 DNA: TGTGCCAGCAGTTTGGAAACTTCACCCCTCCACTTT; CDR3 protein: CASSLETSPLHF
clone size: -; V gene: TRBV7-8; D gene: -; J gene: TRBJ2-7; CDR3 DNA: TGTGCCAGCAGCCCAGGCGCGAAGGCCTCCGCCCGCTGGGAGCAGTACTTC; CDR3 protein: CASSPGAKASARWEQYF
clone size: -; V gene: TRBV11-2; D gene: TRBD2; J gene: TRBJ2-1; CDR3 DNA: TGTGCCAGCAGCCCAAATTTGTTAGGAGCGGGGGGTAACAATGAGCAGTTCTTC; CDR3 protein: CASSPNLLGAGGNNEQFF
clone size: -; V gene: TRBV5-1; D gene: -; J gene: TRBJ2-7; CDR3 DNA: TGCGCCAGCAGGATGGAAGTCCTACCCTACGAGCAGTACTTC; CDR3 protein: CASRMEVLPYEQYF
clone size: -; V gene: TRBV3-1; D gene: TRBD2; J gene: TRBJ2-5; CDR3 DNA: TGTGCCAGCAGGCGGACTAGCGGGAGTGAGACCCAGTACTTC; CDR3 protein: CASRRTSGSETQYF
clone size: -; V gene: TRBV7-9; D gene: -; J gene: TRBJ1-2; CDR3 DNA: TGTGCCAGCAGCTTAGAAAGGGGGACCTATGGCTACACCTTC; CDR3 protein: CASSLERGTYGYTF
clone size: few; V gene: TRBV6-1; D gene: -; J gene: TRBJ2-7; CDR3 DNA: TGTGCCAGCACCTCGGGACACCGATACGAGCAGTACTTC; CDR3 protein: CASTSGHRYEQYF
clone size: many; V gene: TRBV6-1; D gene: -; J gene: TRBJ2-7; CDR3 DNA: TGTGCCAGCGATCACAACTCCTACGAGCAGTACTTC; CDR3 protein: CASDHNSYEQYF